Following are 30 T cell receptor beta chains from one sample sequenced in a study of T cells after yellow fever vaccination. MiXCR was run by TCRdb on the 5' RACE reads, yielding one entry per CDR3 protein. The repertoire holds around 530,000 distinct CDR3 sequences, with about a sixth as singletons. The sequencing here drew on PBMCs, taken roughly 5 days after the first yellow fever vaccination. These TCRs come from a man between 18 and 35 years old who received the YFV17D yellow fever vaccine.

This clonotype has a count of ten or more. Given a much more abundant clone one base away, this may be a read error. This sequence joins TRBV6-1 and TRBJ2-1; D gene ambiguous. Trimming stripped 6 bases from V and 0 bases from J, with 6 bases between. CDR3 size: 13 residues. In germline, CDR1 is MNHNS, CDR2 SASEGT. Here the CDR3 DNA reads TGTGCCAGCAGGTTAAGCTCCTACAATGAGCAGTTCTTC. It specifies CASRLSSYNEQFF.

The V gene is TRBV3-1, the J gene TRBJ2-3; TRBD2 matches at 12 bases. Germline assignment: CDR1 LGHDT and CDR2 YNNKEL (reference sequence). The V segment lost 0 bases and the J segment 8 bases; nucleotides outside the gene matches: 3. The CDR3 is 15 amino acids. CDR3 protein: CASSQDLAGGRTQYF. The CDR3 coding sequence is TGTGCCAGCAGCCAAGATCTAGCGGGGGGGCGTACGCAGTATTTT.

This clonotype was counted between two and nine times. The chain couples TRBV7-9 to TRBJ2-2; tentatively, D is TRBD1 (5 bases). The V gene's germline CDR1 is SEHNR and CDR2 FQNEAQ (reference sequence). CDR3 length equals 13 residues. V lost 7 bases, J lost 5 bases, and 11 bases lay in between. The CDR3 DNA is TGTGCCAGCAAAGAGAAGGGGACCGGGGAGCTGTTTTTT. Protein: CASKEKGTGELFF.

This rearrangement joins TRBV10-3 to TRBJ2-1, with 14 bases aligning to TRBD2. Germline trimming cut 5 bases from V and 0 bases from J; bases unmatched to any gene: 6. CDR3 length: 18 amino acids. Per germline, CDR1 ENHRY and CDR2 SYGVKD. CDR3 region: CAISWTSGGSYSYNEQFF. Here the CDR3 DNA reads TGTGCCATCAGTTGGACTAGCGGGGGGTCCTACTCCTACAATGAGCAGTTCTTC.

This chain connects TRBV7-2 to TRBJ2-7, with 7 bases fitting TRBD1. This CDR3 is built from 15 residues. Per germline, CDR1 SGHTA and CDR2 FQGNSA. With 3 bases clipped from V and 0 bases from J, the junction kept 5 bases outside the gene matches. CDR3 region: CASSFRTGSSYEQYF. CDR3 coding DNA: TGTGCCAGCAGCTTTCGGACAGGAAGCTCCTACGAGCAGTACTTC. Variable domain in full (rest from reference TRBV7-2 and TRBJ2-7): GAGVSQSPSNKVTEKGKDVELRCDPISGHTALYWYRQSLGQGLEFLIYFQGNSAPDKSGLPSDRFSAERTGGSVSTLTIQRTQQEDSAVYLCASSFRTGSSYEQYFGPGTRLTVT.

The chain joins TRBV6-1 to TRBJ1-1; 9 bases map to TRBD1. Germline CDR1 reads MNHNS; CDR2 reads SASEGT. Losses at the gene ends were 6 bases for V and 5 bases for J; bases not matched to a gene: 7. This CDR3 region has 14 residues. The CDR3 sequence: CASSLGTGWTEAFF. Here the CDR3 DNA reads TGTGCCAGCAGCCTGGGGACAGGGTGGACTGAAGCTTTCTTT.

The chain carries TRBV3-1 and TRBJ2-5; D might be TRBD1 (5 bases). Looked up from germline, CDR1 is LGHDT and CDR2 is YNNKEL (reference sequence). V lost 4 bases and J lost 0, with 12 bases in between. The CDR3 length is 15 residues. The CDR3, as DNA: TGTGCCAGCAGCCCAGGACAAGGGCACCAAGAGACCCAGTACTTC. It specifies CASSPGQGHQETQYF.

The sample holds a few counts of this clonotype. This sequence joins TRBV5-1 and TRBJ2-2, with 7 positions matching TRBD2. CDR1 is SGHRS, CDR2 YFSETQ, per germline. This CDR3 has 15 residues. V was clipped by 4 bases and J by 6 bases; unmatched bases: 9. CDR3 in amino acids: CASSPRGGGAGELFF. The CDR3 coding sequence is TGCGCCAGCAGCCCCCGTGGCGGGGGAGCCGGGGAGCTGTTTTTT.

In this sample, this clonotype turned up a few times. V usage is TRBV10-3 and J usage is TRBJ1-2; D unclear. The CDR3 has 12 amino acids. Germline CDR1 ENHRY, CDR2 SYGVKD. Trimming shortened V by 4 bases and J by 5 bases, and 8 bases separated the two germline ends. In DNA, the CDR3 is TGTGCCATCAGTGGGGTGTCGTATGGCTACACCTTC. Protein: CAISGVSYGYTF.

The gene calls are TRBV10-3 and TRBJ2-3; maybe TRBD1 (6 bases). V was clipped by 3 bases and J by 2 bases, with 9 bases between them. Germline loops: CDR1 ENHRY, CDR2 SYGVKD. The CDR3 spans 14 residues. This CDR3 is CAISDRGATDTQYF. The CDR3 DNA sequence: TGTGCCATCAGTGACAGGGGTGCCACAGATACGCAGTATTTT.

This clonotype was seen at least ten times. The chain has TRBV5-5 and TRBJ1-6, with D possibly TRBD1 on 6 matching bases. Germline V gene sequence: CDR1 SGHKS, CDR2 YYEKEE (reference sequence). V lost 4 bases and J 9 bases, leaving 14 bases between the germline ends. The CDR3 sequence is 14 residues long. The CDR3 DNA follows: TGTGCCAGCAGCAACTCCTGGGACACTTCACCCCTCCACTTT. This gives the protein CASSNSWDTSPLHF.

This clonotype was picked up many times. As DNA, the CDR3 is TGTGCCAGCAGCTTAGGGGCGGGGTTGGCAGATACGCAGTATTTT. Its protein is CASSLGAGLADTQYF. V gene TRBV7-2 combines with J gene TRBJ2-3; maybe TRBD2 (6 bases). V was clipped by 1 base and J by 4 bases, with 12 bases between them. This CDR3 has 15 amino acids. Germline CDR1 reads SGHTA; CDR2 reads FQGNSA.

This rearrangement joins TRBV6-2 or TRBV6-3 to TRBJ2-2; tentatively, D is TRBD1 or TRBD2 (5 bases each). The CDR3 sequence is 14 residues long. Trimming pared 8 bases from V and 6 bases from J, leaving 16 bases between. CDR1 and CDR2 from the germline V gene are MNHEY and SVGEGT. CDR3 in DNA: TGTGCCAGCGTTCCCCGGGGCGCATCCGGGGAGCTGTTTTTT. Protein product: CASVPRGASGELFF.

This sequence joins TRBV27 and TRBJ2-1; 12 bases match TRBD2. The ends lost 7 bases at V and 2 bases at J; junction bases unmatched: 9. Germline assignment: CDR1 MNHEY and CDR2 SMNVEV (reference sequence). This CDR3 spans 17 amino acids. The CDR3 bases are TGTGCCAGCATCCTTCCCCCTAGCGGGGGGGCCTACAATGAGCAGTTCTTC. Amino acids: CASILPPSGGAYNEQFF.

This chain uses TRBV6-5 with TRBJ1-2; D not resolved. The CDR3 sequence is 16 residues long. Per germline, CDR1 MNHEY and CDR2 SVGAGI. With 2 bases removed from V and 0 bases from J, the gap between germline ends came to 13 bases. DNA for the CDR3: TGTGCCAGCAGTTACGGGTTTAGGAAAGCTAACTATGGCTACACCTTC. Encoded protein: CASSYGFRKANYGYTF.

This clonotype was seen only once. A read error may account for a junction end that differs from germline. This chain connects TRBV12-3 or TRBV12-4 to TRBJ2-2; D ambiguous. The CDR3 runs 14 residues. The CDR3 bases are TGTGTCAGCAGCCCCCCTCGTTTCGCTGGGGAGCTGTTTTTT. It is translated as CVSSPPRFAGELFF.

This clonotype occurred many times. This chain links TRBV7-3 with TRBJ2-1, with TRBD2 matching over 9 bases. The CDR3 is 15 residues long. Germline CDR1 is SGHTA and CDR2 is FQGTGA. V shed 5 bases and J 4 bases; nucleotides not matched to a gene: 6. For the CDR3, the DNA is TGTGCCAGCAGCGCGTTAGCGGGGGCTTACAATGAGCAGTTCTTC. This sequence encodes CASSALAGAYNEQFF.

This chain uses TRBV5-4 with TRBJ2-2; the match to TRBD2 covers 8 bases. Trimming took 5 bases from V and 1 from J; bases not matched to a gene: 4. CDR1 SGHNT and CDR2 YYREEE come from the germline V gene (reference sequence). CDR3 length: 15 residues. This CDR3 is CASRPAGGNTGELFF. In DNA, the CDR3 is TGTGCCAGCAGGCCCGCGGGGGGGAACACCGGGGAGCTGTTTTTT.

This clonotype was counted a few times. V gene TRBV5-1 combines with J gene TRBJ1-3; unclear D gene. Germline V gene data show CDR1 as SGHRS and CDR2 as YFSETQ. The CDR3 has 16 residues. Trimming took 0 bases from V and 0 from J, leaving 10 bases between them. Here the CDR3 reads CASSLGVQDSGNTIYF. CDR3 in DNA: TGCGCCAGCAGCTTGGGGGTTCAGGACTCTGGAAACACCATATATTTT.

This clonotype showed up many times. The CDR3 bases are TGTGCCAGCAGAGCGACAGGGGGGTATGGCTACACCTTC. It codes for CASRATGGYGYTF. V gene TRBV12-3 or TRBV12-4 combines with J gene TRBJ1-2; 9 nucleotides agree with TRBD1. This CDR3 region has 13 residues. The junction had 4 bases not matched to a gene; V was cut back by 6 bases and J by 5 bases.

The chain joins TRBV4-3 to TRBJ1-1, with D unresolved. Germline CDR1 LGHNA, CDR2 YSLEER. With 1 base removed from V and 4 bases from J, the gap between germline ends came to 10 bases. This CDR3 is 14 amino acids long. The CDR3 sequence is CASSQGPLSTEAFF. CDR3 DNA sequence: TGCGCCAGCAGCCAAGGCCCATTAAGCACTGAAGCTTTCTTT.

The table lists this clonotype with a few counts. The rearrangement links TRBV24-1 to TRBJ2-5, with a tentative D call TRBD2 (5 bases). This CDR3 has 14 amino acids. Germline V gene lookup returns CDR1 KGHDR and CDR2 SFDVKD. The V and J ends lost 1 base and 7 bases respectively, with 12 bases between them. CDR3 loop: CATSDFAAEATQYF. The CDR3 nucleotides read TGTGCCACCAGTGATTTTGCGGCGGAGGCGACCCAGTACTTC.

This rearrangement joins TRBV7-9 to TRBJ2-1; TRBD2 is a possible D gene (5 bases). There are 15 residues in the CDR3. Trimming removed 2 bases from V and 3 bases from J, with 11 bases in between. Germline assignment: CDR1 SEHNR and CDR2 FQNEAQ (reference sequence). CDR3 amino acids: CASSLSGDHYNEQFF. The CDR3 DNA follows: TGTGCCAGCAGCTTAAGCGGAGACCACTACAATGAGCAGTTCTTC.

This clonotype was observed a few times. CDR3 DNA: TGTGCCAGCGGCCTCCCGGGACAGTATAATGAAAAACTGTTTTTT. It specifies CASGLPGQYNEKLFF. The rearrangement joins TRBV27 to TRBJ1-4; 7 positions agree with TRBD1. Germline V gives CDR1 MNHEY, CDR2 SMNVEV (reference sequence). Trimming removed 8 bases from V and 4 bases from J; junction bases left unmatched: 10. The CDR3 consists of 15 residues. Using reference TRBV27 and TRBJ1-4 for the parts outside the CDR3, the full variable domain is EAQVTQNPRYLITVTGKKLTVTCSQNMNHEYMSWYRQDPGLGLRQIYYSMNVEVTDKGDVPEGYKVSRKEKRNFPLILESPSPNQTSLYFCASGLPGQYNEKLFFGSGTQLSVL.

This chain links TRBV6-5 with TRBJ1-1, with D possibly being TRBD1 (5 bases). From germline, CDR1 is MNHEY and CDR2 SVGAGI. The V end lost 2 bases, the J end lost 3 bases, and 10 bases lay between the germline ends. The CDR3 totals 14 residues. CDR3 sequence (DNA): TGTGCCAGCAGTTACGGGGGAGTCGACACTGAAGCTTTCTTT. Protein product: CASSYGGVDTEAFF.

In this sample, this clonotype turned up a few times. V usage is TRBV29-1 and J usage is TRBJ2-5; 12 positions match TRBD1. The germline V gene encodes CDR1 SQVTM and CDR2 ANQGSEA. V lost 4 bases, J lost 11 bases, and 2 bases stayed unmatched. This CDR3 spans 11 amino acids. The CDR3 region is CSVGDRGHQYF. The CDR3 coding sequence is TGCAGCGTTGGGGACAGGGGGCATCAGTACTTC.

This clonotype has a count of ten or more. This chain uses TRBV5-1 with TRBJ2-5; unclear D gene. The CDR3 is made up of 13 amino acids. Germline V lookup: CDR1 SGHRS, CDR2 YFSETQ. The V end lost 1 base, the J end lost 2 bases, and 6 bases lay between the germline ends. CDR3 in DNA: TGCGCCAGCAGCTTGCTCATTCAAGAGACCCAGTACTTC. As protein: CASSLLIQETQYF.

The chain recombines TRBV9 with TRBJ2-1, with D unresolved. CDR1 is SGDLS and CDR2 is YYNGEE in the germline V gene. V was shortened by 1 base and J by 2 bases, with 10 bases between the two germline ends. CDR3 length equals 15 residues. The CDR3 here is CASSVLASPYNEQFF. The DNA of the CDR3 is TGTGCCAGCAGCGTACTGGCGTCCCCCTACAATGAGCAGTTCTTC.

In this sample, this clonotype turned up a few times. CDR3 sequence reads: CSVVPGSTQETQYF. The CDR3 nucleotides are TGCAGCGTTGTTCCAGGGTCTACCCAAGAGACCCAGTACTTC. The chain recombines TRBV29-1 with TRBJ2-5; D perhaps matches TRBD1 (5 bases). Germline V gene lookup returns CDR1 SQVTM and CDR2 ANQGSEA. The CDR3 totals 14 residues. V lost 4 bases, J lost 1 base, and 13 bases lay in between.

V usage is TRBV12-3 or TRBV12-4 and J usage is TRBJ1-5; D is unclear. The CDR3 has 18 amino acids. CDR3 in amino acids: CTCSLSGSTRYSNQPQHF. In DNA form, the CDR3 reads TGTACCTGCAGTTTATCGGGAAGTACCCGCTATAGCAATCAGCCCCAGCATTTT.